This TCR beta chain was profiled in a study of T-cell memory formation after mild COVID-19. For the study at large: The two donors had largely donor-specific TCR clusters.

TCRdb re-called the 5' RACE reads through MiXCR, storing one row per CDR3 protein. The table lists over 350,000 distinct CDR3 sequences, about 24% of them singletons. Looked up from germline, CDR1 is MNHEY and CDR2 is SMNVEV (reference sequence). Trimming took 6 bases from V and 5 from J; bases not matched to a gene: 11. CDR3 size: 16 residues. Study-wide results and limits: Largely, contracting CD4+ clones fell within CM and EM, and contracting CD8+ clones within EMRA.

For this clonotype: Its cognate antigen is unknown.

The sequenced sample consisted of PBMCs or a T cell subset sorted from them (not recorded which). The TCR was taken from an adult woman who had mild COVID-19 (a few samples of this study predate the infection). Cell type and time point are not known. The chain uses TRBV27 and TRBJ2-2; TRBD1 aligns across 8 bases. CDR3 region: CASSRPGQGGTGELFF. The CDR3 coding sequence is TGTGCCAGCAGCCGCCCCGGACAGGGAGGAACCGGGGAGCTGTTTTTT.